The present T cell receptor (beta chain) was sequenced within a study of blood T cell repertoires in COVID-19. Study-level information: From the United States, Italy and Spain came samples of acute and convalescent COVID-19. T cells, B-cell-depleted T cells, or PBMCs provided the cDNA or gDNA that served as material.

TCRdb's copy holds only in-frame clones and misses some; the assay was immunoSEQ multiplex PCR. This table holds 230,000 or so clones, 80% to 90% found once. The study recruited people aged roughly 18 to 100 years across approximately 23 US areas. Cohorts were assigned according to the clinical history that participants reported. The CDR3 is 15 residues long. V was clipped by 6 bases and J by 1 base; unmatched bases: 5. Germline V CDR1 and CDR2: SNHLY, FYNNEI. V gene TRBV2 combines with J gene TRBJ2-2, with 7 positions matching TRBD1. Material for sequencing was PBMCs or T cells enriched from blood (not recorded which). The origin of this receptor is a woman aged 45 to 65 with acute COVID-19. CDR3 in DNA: TGTGCCAGCAGAGACAGGGTACGGAACACCGGGGAGCTGTTTTTT. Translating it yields CASRDRVRNTGELFF.